This is a list of T cell receptor beta chains from one sample in a study of T cell responses to AZD1222 COVID-19 vaccine. The table came from immunoSEQ multiplex PCR; TCRdb's copy has only in-frame clones and leaves some out. The profile shows some 120,000 clones, roughly 91% of them singletons. Sequences were derived from peripheral blood, sampled on day 0 of AZD1222 vaccination. These receptors all stem from an adult in good health. Both conserved end residues are trimmed from each CDR3. The D gene is left open where the match is weak. The listing skips clone size in some rows; elsewhere it reads once, few, many or a size class.

v_call	clone_size	cdr3_length	d_call	cdr3_aa
TRBV20-1	-	9	TRBD1	RGQGGDTQY
TRBV5-1	-	12	TRBD1	ASSDPQGIETQY
TRBV30	-	10	-	ACGGTNYGYT
TRBV6-1	-	14	-	ASSVNSGLAKNIQY
TRBV5-4	-	15	-	ASSPRFTLADIVEQY
TRBV7-2	-	14	-	ASSQQGGVKNTEAF
TRBV6-5	-	9	-	ASRQAETQY
TRBV21-1	-	16	-	ASTKAGQTTKGGYEQY
TRBV27	-	16	-	ASKTQTRGARSYNEQF
TRBV7-8	-	13	-	ASSPSAYNTGELF
TRBV2	-	11	-	ASSAAVNTEAF
TRBV30	-	12	TRBD2	AWRLAGLPDTQY
TRBV28	-	12	-	ASSSGTFNQPQH
TRBV4-2	once	14	TRBD1	ASSQTGTGVAYEQY
TRBV2	-	12	-	ASSEFGGSAEAF
TRBV9	-	13	-	ASSVGTIPSNEQF
TRBV29-1	-	12	TRBD1	SVVEQGEGYGYT
TRBV7-9	-	12	-	ASSLGQTNTEAF
TRBV6-6	few	13	-	ASTNRQAEGTEAF
TRBV6-2/TRBV6-3	-	12	-	ASSIAVIAYEQY
TRBV5-5	-	13	-	ASSLYALDRSPLH
TRBV29-1	-	13	TRBD2	SVGMGLAAYNEQF
TRBV7-2	-	11	-	ASSFGRGETQY
TRBV5-1	-	11	-	ASSAGGNQPQH
TRBV5-4	-	15	-	ASSPRLGDSFYNEQF
TRBV5-1	few	11	TRBD2	ACRASGTGELF
TRBV24-1	-	10	-	ATGSDGYEQY
TRBV10-3	-	11	-	AIGLSSNQPQH